The source of this TCR beta chain is a study of shared clonotypes between healthy human individuals. Study outcomes and limitations: Investigators collected only blood, and repertoires in tissues likely differ.

On this clone itself: Its target is unknown.

An assay was performed, and its level was deep. In the original analysis: In the immunoSEQ data, sequences were junction-only and lacked quality scores, so filtering differed. TCRdb's copy holds only in-frame clones and misses some; the assay was immunoSEQ multiplex PCR. The DNA gave D and trimming, while V, J and clone size come from that table. The data hold approximately 2,200,000 clones, with about 93% observed a single time. This CDR3 comprises 15 residues. Trimming stripped 6 bases from V and 6 bases from J, with 20 bases between. From germline, CDR1 is LNHDA and CDR2 SQIVND (reference sequence). As defined, naive CD8 cells were CD45RO-negative and positively selected for CCR7, with terminally differentiated effector memory CD45RA+ cells excluded.

The chain carries TRBV19 and TRBJ1-2; tentatively, D is TRBD1 (6 bases). This clonotype originated in a man aged 18 to 29 in good health. Some clones in this sample may be carry-over from other donors' samples. Sequencing was carried out using naive CD8+ T cells from PBMCs. CDR3 coding DNA: TGTGCCAGTAGCCCCTTTTTGGGGGGCGGAAATGGCTACACCTTC. Its protein is CASSPFLGGGNGYTF.